One and the same sample provided the 27 T cell receptor beta chains below, sequenced in a study of blood T cell repertoires in COVID-19. Sequencing used immunoSEQ multiplex PCR; TCRdb keeps in-frame clones, though not all of them. Of 79,000 or so clones listed, approximately 84% are singletons. The material sequenced was peripheral blood. Every receptor here comes from a man in his sixties with COVID-19, enrolled during active disease.

The gene calls are TRBV19 and TRBJ1-3; D is unresolved. The CDR3 runs 16 residues. CDR1 LNHDA and CDR2 SQIVND come from the germline V gene (reference sequence). Trimming cost V 1 base and J 0 bases, with 10 bases left between them. The CDR3 bases are TGTGCCAGTAGTATAGTTTCTGAGTACTCTGGAAACACCATATATTTT. It codes for CASSIVSEYSGNTIYF.

The rearrangement links TRBV5-4 to TRBJ2-7; 10 nucleotides agree with TRBD2. The CDR3 contains 16 residues. J lost 4 bases, V lost 0 bases, and 7 bases had no gene match. Germline values: CDR1 SGHNT, CDR2 YYREEE (reference sequence). CDR3 nucleotide sequence: TGTGCCAGCAGCTTGGAGGCTAGCGGGAGTTGGTACGAGCAGTACTTC. Residues: CASSLEASGSWYEQYF. The whole variable domain, remainder taken from reference TRBV5-4 and TRBJ2-7, is ETGVTQSPTHLIKTRGQQVTLRCSSQSGHNTVSWYQQALGQGPQFIFQYYREEENGRGNFPPRFSGLQFPNYSSELNVNALELDDSALYLCASSLEASGSWYEQYFGPGTRLTVT.

This clone was recorded once. The chain recombines TRBV11-3 with TRBJ1-1; 7 nucleotides agree with TRBD1. Losses at the gene ends were 5 bases for V and 6 bases for J; bases not matched to a gene: 9. Germline V gives CDR1 SGHNT, CDR2 YENEEA. This CDR3 comprises 14 residues. CDR3 in DNA: TGTGCCAGCAGCACCAGCCCAGGGGGGTCTGAAGCTTTCTTT. It yields the protein CASSTSPGGSEAFF.

The gene calls are TRBV2 and TRBJ2-1; 11 nucleotides agree with TRBD2. CDR1 is SNHLY and CDR2 is FYNNEI in the germline V gene. The length of the CDR3 is 14 residues. Trimming took 9 bases from V and 5 from J; bases not matched to a gene: 6. CDR3 amino acids: CASRTSGLNNEQFF. The CDR3 nucleotides are TGTGCCAGTCGGACTAGCGGGTTAAACAATGAGCAGTTCTTC.

This chain uses TRBV9 with TRBJ2-3; TRBD1 agrees at 11 bases. The CDR3 length is 15 residues. V dropped 3 bases and J dropped 5; count of bases not matched to a gene: 5. Germline assignment: CDR1 SGDLS and CDR2 YYNGEE. This CDR3 reads CASSAWDRGKDTQYF. The CDR3 DNA reads TGTGCCAGCAGCGCCTGGGACAGGGGGAAAGATACGCAGTATTTT.

The rearrangement uses TRBV6-5 and TRBJ2-1; 10 nucleotides match TRBD2. Per germline, CDR1 MNHEY and CDR2 SVGAGI. The V gene end was trimmed by 2 bases and the J gene end by 6 bases; junction bases not matched to a gene: 4. This CDR3 comprises 15 residues. This CDR3 is CASSYGAGGPNEQFF. In DNA, the CDR3 is TGTGCCAGCAGTTACGGAGCGGGGGGGCCCAATGAGCAGTTCTTC.

CDR3 in amino acids: CATSERTGEAFF. CDR3 DNA: TGTGCCACCAGTGAAAGGACAGGTGAAGCTTTCTTT. The chain employs TRBV24-1 and TRBJ1-1; the match to TRBD1 covers 7 bases. CDR1 is KGHDR, CDR2 SFDVKD, per germline. The CDR3 covers 12 residues. The ends lost 4 bases at V and 7 bases at J; junction bases unmatched: 2.

In nucleotides, the CDR3 is TGTGCCAGCAGCTGGGACAGGGGCCACGAGCAGTACTTC. Its protein is CASSWDRGHEQYF. V usage is TRBV5-6 and J usage is TRBJ2-7; 10 bases are a match to TRBD1. Trimming cost V 3 bases and J 5 bases; bases outside gene matches: 2. This CDR3 spans 13 amino acids. Germline CDR1 is SGHDT and CDR2 is YYEEEE.

This chain links TRBV6-5 with TRBJ2-7; 11 nucleotides match TRBD2. This CDR3 region has 13 residues. V gave up 10 bases and J gave up 4 bases; unmatched junction bases: 6. Germline CDR1 and CDR2: MNHEY and SVGAGI. CDR3 nucleotides: TGTGCCACCATAGCGGGGGGGCCTTACGAGCAGTACTTC. Its protein product is CATIAGGPYEQYF.

The rearrangement joins TRBV4-1 to TRBJ2-3; no firm D call. V was pared by 1 base and J by 6 bases, with 5 bases between. Germline-derived CDR1 and CDR2 are MGHRA and YSYEKL. This CDR3 comprises 12 residues. The CDR3 DNA reads as TGCGCCAGCAGCCAAGCTGTCGATACGCAGTATTTT. The encoded protein is CASSQAVDTQYF.

This CDR3 is CASSYSSYNEQFF. CDR3 in DNA: TGTGCCAGCAGCTATAGCTCCTACAATGAGCAGTTCTTC. This sequence joins TRBV7-3 and TRBJ2-1; no clear D gene. V was cut by 4 bases and J by 0 bases, with 4 bases left in between. Germline assignment: CDR1 SGHTA and CDR2 FQGTGA. The CDR3 loop spans 13 amino acids.

The chain recombines TRBV10-3 with TRBJ1-3, with D possibly TRBD1 on 5 matching bases. Trimming stripped 0 bases from V and 3 bases from J, with 9 bases between. The V gene's germline CDR1 is ENHRY and CDR2 SYGVKD. This CDR3 has 15 residues. CDR3 residues: CAISESRGFGNTIYF. The CDR3 region has the DNA TGTGCCATCAGTGAGTCGCGGGGGTTTGGAAACACCATATATTTT.

Only a few counts were recorded for this clone. The chain links TRBV4-1 to TRBJ1-1; D is possibly TRBD1 (6 bases). Trimming removed 6 bases at V and 0 bases at J, with 8 bases between. Germline loops: CDR1 MGHRA, CDR2 YSYEKL. The CDR3 spans 13 residues. The CDR3 DNA is TGCGCCAGCAGACGGACAGTGAACACTGAAGCTTTCTTT. Protein: CASRRTVNTEAFF.

J is TRBJ2-1 and V is TRBV7-2, with 9 positions matching TRBD1. After removal of 4 bases from V and 7 bases from J, the junction contained 2 bases not matched to a gene. The germline gives CDR1 SGHTA, CDR2 FQGNSA. This CDR3 contains 13 residues. The CDR3 DNA reads TGTGCCAGCAGCTCCGACAGGGGGAATGAGCAGTTCTTC. Encoded protein: CASSSDRGNEQFF.

The chain is built from TRBV19 and TRBJ2-1; the match to TRBD2 covers 13 bases. The germline gives CDR1 LNHDA, CDR2 SQIVND (reference sequence). This CDR3 comprises 15 residues. After removal of 6 bases from V and 8 bases from J, the junction contained 7 bases not matched to a gene. CDR3 loop: CASRGGLAGVHEQFF. CDR3 nucleotide sequence: TGTGCCAGTAGAGGTGGACTAGCGGGAGTTCATGAGCAGTTCTTC.

This sequence joins TRBV28 and TRBJ2-5, with 11 bases fitting TRBD1. The length of the CDR3 is 16 residues. With V trimmed by 6 bases and J by 2 bases, 8 bases remained unmatched. Per the germline V gene, CDR1 is MDHEN and CDR2 is SYDVKM. CDR3 loop: CASRVWGQGEQETQYF. DNA of the CDR3: TGTGCCAGCAGAGTTTGGGGACAGGGGGAACAAGAGACCCAGTACTTC.

This rearrangement joins TRBV9 to TRBJ1-3; 9 nucleotides match TRBD1. J lost 0 bases, V lost 4 bases, and 14 bases had no gene match. The CDR3 extends over 19 amino acids. CDR1 is SGDLS and CDR2 is YYNGEE in the germline V gene. The CDR3 loop reads CASSPLVPGQGFSGNTIYF. In DNA, the CDR3 is TGTGCCAGCAGCCCCCTGGTCCCGGGACAGGGTTTCTCTGGAAACACCATATATTTT.

This clone occurred once. V and J are TRBV6-1 and TRBJ1-4, with D maybe TRBD1 (6 bases). Germline V CDR1 and CDR2: MNHNS, SASEGT. Trimming cost V 1 base and J 7 bases, with 13 bases left between them. The CDR3 is 15 amino acids. CDR3 protein: CASSEEWTDFEKLFF. DNA of the CDR3: TGTGCCAGCAGTGAAGAGTGGACAGACTTTGAAAAACTGTTTTTT.

The chain is built from TRBV10-2 and TRBJ2-2; the match to TRBD2 covers 9 bases. Germline lookup yields CDR1 WSHSY and CDR2 SAAADI. The CDR3 totals 19 residues. The junction had 14 bases not matched to a gene; V was cut back by 2 bases and J by 4 bases. Here the CDR3 DNA reads TGCGCCAGCAGTGAGGAAGGGGTTGGTCTAGCGGGGTTCACCGGGGAGCTGTTTTTT. It codes for CASSEEGVGLAGFTGELFF.

The J gene is TRBJ1-2, the V gene TRBV28, with D hard to call. Trimming pared 7 bases from V and 8 bases from J, leaving 14 bases between. The CDR3 loop spans 12 amino acids. The V gene's germline CDR1 is MDHEN and CDR2 SYDVKM. The CDR3 DNA is TGTGCCAGCACCGGGTCCCCTTTCGGCTACACCTTC. This encodes CASTGSPFGYTF.

This clone has only a few counts. This chain connects TRBV12-2 to TRBJ2-3; TRBD2, as called in the table, went unchecked against the DNA. TRBV12-2 corresponds to a pseudogene. The CDR3 spans 15 residues. Here the CDR3 DNA reads TGTGCAAGTCGCTGGGGGGGACAAGCTACAGATACGCAGTATTTT. Residues: CASRWGGQATDTQYF.

The rearrangement uses TRBV30 and TRBJ2-3, with 13 bases that match TRBD2. Germline V gives CDR1 GTSNPN, CDR2 SVGIG (reference sequence). The CDR3 extends over 16 amino acids. V was pared by 1 base and J by 6 bases, with 7 bases of the junction left unmatched. CDR3 sequence: CAWSGSLAGGRDTQYF. CDR3 coding DNA: TGTGCCTGGAGTGGCTCACTAGCGGGGGGGCGGGATACGCAGTATTTT.

The chain recombines TRBV6-1 with TRBJ2-3, with 9 bases lining up with TRBD2. The length of the CDR3 is 16 residues. Germline V gives CDR1 MNHNS, CDR2 SASEGT. After removal of 1 base from V and 3 bases from J, the junction contained 5 bases not matched to a gene. The CDR3 nucleotides read TGTGCCAGCAGTGAAGTTCCGGGACTAGCTACAGATACGCAGTATTTT. Its translation is CASSEVPGLATDTQYF.

The gene calls are TRBV7-3 and TRBJ2-3; TRBD2 matches at 8 bases. In germline, CDR1 is SGHTA, CDR2 FQGTGA. This CDR3 contains 14 residues. V was clipped by 6 bases and J by 5 bases; unmatched bases: 7. CDR3 loop: CASSLMRGEDTQYF. For the CDR3, the DNA is TGTGCCAGCAGTCTAATGCGGGGGGAAGATACGCAGTATTTT.

This chain connects TRBV7-9 to TRBJ1-6; D perhaps matches TRBD1 (5 bases). CDR3 size: 14 residues. Germline loops: CDR1 SEHNR, CDR2 FQNEAQ (reference sequence). Trimming removed 3 bases at V and 6 bases at J, with 9 bases between. The DNA for the CDR3 is TGTGCCAGCAGCTTTACGGGGGTTAATTCACCCCTCCACTTT. It is translated as CASSFTGVNSPLHF.

This clone has a handful of counts. This sequence joins TRBV10-3 and TRBJ2-4; 7 bases map to TRBD2. The CDR3 covers 17 residues. Trimming at V came to 1 base and at J to 2 bases, leaving 8 bases not matched to a gene. The V gene's germline CDR1 is ENHRY and CDR2 SYGVKD. The CDR3 here is CAISEFWERGSKNIQYF. CDR3 in DNA: TGTGCCATCAGTGAGTTTTGGGAGCGGGGTTCCAAAAACATTCAGTACTTC.

This clone was observed a single time. The V call is TRBV10-1, the J call TRBJ2-7, with D unresolved. Germline CDR1 and CDR2: WNHNN and SYGVQD (reference sequence). The CDR3 spans 12 residues. V was cut by 0 bases and J by 9 bases, with 9 bases left in between. CDR3 nucleotide sequence: TGCGCCAGCAGTGAGTCAGGCAGAGGGCAGTACTTC. Translation gives CASSESGRGQYF.